This T cell receptor (beta chain) was profiled in a study of blood T cell repertoires in COVID-19. About the research overall: Sites across the United States, Italy and Spain contributed samples from acute and convalescent COVID-19.

The germline V and J ends were trimmed by 7 bases and 3 bases, with 18 bases remaining between them. Per germline, CDR1 LNHDA and CDR2 SQIVND (reference sequence). The CDR3 covers 15 residues. Only in-frame clones appear in the TCRdb table, and some are missing; sequencing was by immunoSEQ multiplex PCR. The data contain under 50,000 clones, more than 85% of them singletons. The chain joins TRBV19 to TRBJ1-2, with D uncertain. The TCR originated in a man between 60 and 70 years old with COVID-19, enrolled during active disease. Specimen: peripheral blood. The CDR3 sequence is CASTPPITVHYGYTF. The CDR3 nucleotides are TGTGCCAGTACACCGCCGATCACTGTACACTATGGCTACACCTTC.